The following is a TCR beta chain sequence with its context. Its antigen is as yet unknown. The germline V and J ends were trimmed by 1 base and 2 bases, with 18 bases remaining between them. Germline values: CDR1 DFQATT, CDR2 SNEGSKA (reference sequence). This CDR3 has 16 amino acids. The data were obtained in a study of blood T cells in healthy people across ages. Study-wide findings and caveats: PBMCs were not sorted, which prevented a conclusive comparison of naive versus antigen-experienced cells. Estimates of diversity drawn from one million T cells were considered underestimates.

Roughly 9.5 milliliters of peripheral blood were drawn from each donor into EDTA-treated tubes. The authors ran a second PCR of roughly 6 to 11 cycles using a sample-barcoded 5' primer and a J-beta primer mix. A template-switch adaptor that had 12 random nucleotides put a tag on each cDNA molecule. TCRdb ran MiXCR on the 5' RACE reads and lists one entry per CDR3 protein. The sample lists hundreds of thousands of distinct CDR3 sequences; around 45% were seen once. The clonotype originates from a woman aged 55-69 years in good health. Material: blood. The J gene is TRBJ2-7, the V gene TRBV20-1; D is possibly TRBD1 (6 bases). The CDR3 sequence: CSARVGTGIMAYEQYF. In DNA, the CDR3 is TGCAGTGCTAGAGTAGGAACAGGGATTATGGCCTACGAGCAGTACTTC.